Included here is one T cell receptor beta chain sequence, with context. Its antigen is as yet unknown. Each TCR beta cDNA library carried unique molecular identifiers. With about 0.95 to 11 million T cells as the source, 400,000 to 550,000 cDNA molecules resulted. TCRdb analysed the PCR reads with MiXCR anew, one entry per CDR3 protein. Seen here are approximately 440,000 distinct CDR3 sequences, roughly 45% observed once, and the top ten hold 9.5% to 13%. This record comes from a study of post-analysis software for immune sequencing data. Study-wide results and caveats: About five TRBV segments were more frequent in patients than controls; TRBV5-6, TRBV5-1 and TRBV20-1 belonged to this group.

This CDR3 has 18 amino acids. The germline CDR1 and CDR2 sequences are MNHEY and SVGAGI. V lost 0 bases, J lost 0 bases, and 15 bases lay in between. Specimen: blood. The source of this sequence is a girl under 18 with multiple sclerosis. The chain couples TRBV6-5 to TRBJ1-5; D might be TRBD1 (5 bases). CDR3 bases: TGTGCCAGCAGTTACTCTCCCCCGGGACGGTATAGCAATCAGCCCCAGCATTTT. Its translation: CASSYSPPGRYSNQPQHF.